The rows below give T cell receptor beta chains drawn from one sample of a study of blood T cells in healthy people across ages. One entry per CDR3 protein results from TCRdb running MiXCR on the 5' RACE reads. Altogether roughly 1,100,000 distinct CDR3 sequences are present, roughly a quarter being singletons, with the ten largest covering approximately 0.79%. These data are also associated with another study on T cells of mothers and their children.

The sample consisted of blood. The receptors stem from a girl aged 2-9 years in good health. The CDR3 runs from the conserved cysteine through the conserved F or W. The D gene is left open where the match is weak. Size is omitted from some rows. Given values are once, few, many or a class for expanded clones.

15,few,TRBV2,-,TRBJ2-5,TGTGCCAGCAGTCCACCGGGACTTGGTTGGGAGACCCAGTACTTC,CASSPPGLGWETQYF
16,few,TRBV9,-,TRBJ2-6,TGTGCCAGCAGCGCGACAGGCTCCACTGGGGCCAACGTCCTGACTTTC,CASSATGSTGANVLTF
9,-,TRBV5-1,-,TRBJ2-7,TGCGCCAGCAACCTCGAGCAGTACTTC,CASNLEQYF
13,-,TRBV20-1,-,TRBJ1-2,TGCAGTTCCCTCTTCCCGGAAAACGGTGGCTACACCTTC,CSSLFPENGGYTF
20,-,TRBV23-1,-,TRBJ1-5,TGCGCCAGCAGTCGAATCTTCAAAGTCCGGGAGCCGCGTGGCAATCAGCCCCAGCATTTT,CASSRIFKVREPRGNQPQHF
14,once,TRBV20-1,TRBD2,TRBJ2-5,TGCAGTGCTAGGGGACTAGCCATCGGTGAGACCCAGTACTTC,CSARGLAIGETQYF
13,few,TRBV27,-,TRBJ1-6,TGTGCCAGCGGATTACTCGCACGGACACCCCTCCACTTT,CASGLLARTPLHF
12,many,TRBV3-1,-,TRBJ1-4,TGCGCCAGCAGCCAAGATAGAGAAAAACTGTTTTTT,CASSQDREKLFF
15,-,TRBV9,TRBD2,TRBJ2-5,TGTGCCAGCAGCGTTTCAGCGGGAGGCGGGGAGACCCAGTACTTC,CASSVSAGGGETQYF
13,few,TRBV7-2,-,TRBJ2-4,TGTGCCAGCAGCTCAGTAAACGAAAACATTCAGTACTTC,CASSSVNENIQYF
13,-,TRBV7-3,-,TRBJ1-1,TGTGCCAGCAGCCGCGCACCGGACACTGAAGCTTTCTTT,CASSRAPDTEAFF
19,few,TRBV12-5,-,TRBJ1-1,TGTGCTAGTGCCCTAAGTGGGCTAGACAGGCTCTCCGGGAACACTGAAGCTTTCTTT,CASALSGLDRLSGNTEAFF
16,few,TRBV4-1,TRBD2,TRBJ2-1,TGCGCCAGCAGCCAAGTGGGGGGGGGAGCCTACAATGAGCAGTTCTTC,CASSQVGGGAYNEQFF
15,-,TRBV6-5,TRBD2,TRBJ2-1,TGTGCCAGCAGTTACTCGAAGCGGGGGGTACATGAGCAGTTCTTC,CASSYSKRGVHEQFF
14,-,TRBV12-3/TRBV12-4,-,TRBJ1-2,TGTGCCAGCAGGAACACGGGGGCCATCTATGGCTACACCTTC,CASRNTGAIYGYTF
14,-,TRBV4-1,-,TRBJ1-1,TGCGCCAGCAGCCAAGAGTCTTCGAACACTGAAGCTTTCTTT,CASSQESSNTEAFF
16,-,TRBV5-1,TRBD1,TRBJ2-3,TGCGCCAGCAGCTCCGGGACAGACACTCGCACAGATACGCAGTATTTT,CASSSGTDTRTDTQYF
16,few,TRBV6-4,-,TRBJ2-1,TGTGCCAGCAGTGACGCCCTAACGGGGGTCTGGGATGAGCAGTTCTTC,CASSDALTGVWDEQFF
12,-,TRBV20-1,-,TRBJ1-5,TGCAGTGCTGGGGGGCGCGAACAGCCCCAGCATTTT,CSAGGREQPQHF
13,few,TRBV4-3,-,TRBJ1-1,TGCGCCAGCAGCCAAGACAGGGCCGGGCGAGCTTTCTTT,CASSQDRAGRAFF
19,few,TRBV6-5,-,TRBJ2-6,TGTGCCAGCAGTTACTTCGGGGCGAGGCAGAGCTCTGGGGCCAACGTCCTGACTTTC,CASSYFGARQSSGANVLTF
14,few,TRBV12-3/TRBV12-4,-,TRBJ1-2,TGTGCCAGCAGTGCACAAGGACAGAATTATGGCTACACCTTC,CASSAQGQNYGYTF
15,once,TRBV7-8,-,TRBJ2-4,TGTGCCAGCAGCTTAAGAGGGGGATCCAAAAACATTCGGTACTTC,CASSLRGGSKNIRYF
12,few,TRBV11-2,-,TRBJ2-7,TGTGCCAGCAGCTACGCCCTGGACGAGCAGTACTTC,CASSYALDEQYF
14,-,TRBV12-3/TRBV12-4,-,TRBJ2-1,TGTGCCAGCAGTCCCGCGATGGTATACAATGAGCAGTTCTTC,CASSPAMVYNEQFF
16,few,TRBV4-3,-,TRBJ2-1,TGCGCCAGCAGCCAAGAGGGGGGGGGCAGCCTAAATGAGCAGTTCTTC,CASSQEGGGSLNEQFF
13,few,TRBV6-2/TRBV6-3,-,TRBJ1-4,TGTGCTACCAGGTCTTCAGGGACTGGAAAACTGTTTTTT,CATRSSGTGKLFF
12,-,TRBV20-1,-,TRBJ1-1,TGCAGTGCTGCCCCCAGAAGGAGTGAAGCTTTCTTT,CSAAPRRSEAFF
15,few,TRBV4-1,-,TRBJ1-1,TGCGCCAGCAGGAGAAACCAGGGGACCAACACTGAAGCTTTCTTT,CASRRNQGTNTEAFF
15,few,TRBV28,-,TRBJ2-7,TGTGCCAGCAGTCCTACCCCGGACAGCACCTACGAGCAGTACTTC,CASSPTPDSTYEQYF
13,-,TRBV14,TRBD1,TRBJ2-1,TGTGCCAGCAGGCTGACAGGGTACAATGAGCAGTTCTTC,CASRLTGYNEQFF
14,few,TRBV24-1,-,TRBJ2-1,TGTGCCACCAGTGATCCTGAACTTGGCAATGAGCAGTTCTTC,CATSDPELGNEQFF
17,-,TRBV7-2,-,TRBJ1-1,TGTGCCAGCAGTCCCAGTGCGGTCGGCCTCACGAACACTGAAGCTTTCTTT,CASSPSAVGLTNTEAFF
14,few,TRBV10-3,-,TRBJ2-3,TGTGCCATCAGTGCGGCAGGGGATTTAGATACGCAGTATTTT,CAISAAGDLDTQYF
16,-,TRBV2,-,TRBJ2-7,TGTGCCAGCAGTGAACGATGGTCCAGAGTGACCTACGAGCAGTACTTC,CASSERWSRVTYEQYF
15,few,TRBV4-3,TRBD2,TRBJ2-3,TGCGCCAGCAGCCAACGACTAGCGACCGCGGATACGCAGTATTTT,CASSQRLATADTQYF
14,many,TRBV11-2,TRBD1,TRBJ2-7,TGTGCCAGCAGCTTTGGACAGGGCTCCTACGAGCAGTACTTC,CASSFGQGSYEQYF
17,-,TRBV7-8,TRBD1,TRBJ2-1,TGTGCCAGCAGCTTGGACAGGGGCTACAGCTCCTACAATGAGCAGTTCTTC,CASSLDRGYSSYNEQFF
12,few,TRBV3-1,-,TRBJ1-1,TGTGCCAGCGCAGAGGTGAACACTGAAGCTTTCTTT,CASAEVNTEAFF
12,-,TRBV9,TRBD1,TRBJ1-1,TGTGCCAGCAGCGGGGCAGGGGGCGAAGCTTTCTTT,CASSGAGGEAFF
15,few,TRBV5-1,TRBD2,TRBJ2-1,TGCGCCAGCAGCTTCGTGGGGGAGGGCCTGGGTGTGCAGTTCTTC,CASSFVGEGLGVQFF
12,-,TRBV28,-,TRBJ1-2,TGTGCCAGCAGTTTAACGCGACTGGGCTACACCTTC,CASSLTRLGYTF
12,-,TRBV3-1,-,TRBJ2-7,TGTGCCAGCAGCCAGCTGGACTACGAGCAGTACTTC,CASSQLDYEQYF
11,few,TRBV29-1,-,TRBJ2-5,TGCAGCGGTGACAGGTCGGAGACCCAGTACTTC,CSGDRSETQYF
13,few,TRBV24-1,-,TRBJ2-1,TGTGCCACCAGTGATTTGAACTCGAATGAGCAGTTCTTC,CATSDLNSNEQFF
12,-,TRBV29-1,TRBD1,TRBJ2-7,TGCAGCGTTTCGGGACAGATCGACGAGCAGTACTTC,CSVSGQIDEQYF
13,few,TRBV5-1,TRBD1,TRBJ2-7,TGCGCCAGCAGTGGGACAGAGTATTACGAGCAGTACTTC,CASSGTEYYEQYF
14,-,TRBV25-1,-,TRBJ2-1,TGTGCCAGCAGTGACGAGGCGGTTTACAATGAGCAGTTCTTC,CASSDEAVYNEQFF
12,few,TRBV5-6,-,TRBJ1-6,TGTGCCAGCAGCATGATGAATTCACCCCTCCACTTT,CASSMMNSPLHF
11,-,TRBV20-1,-,TRBJ2-5,TGCAGTGCTAGCCGCCCTGAGACCCAGTACTTC,CSASRPETQYF
12,-,TRBV29-1,-,TRBJ2-7,TGCAGCGGGGGGGACAACTCCTACGAGCAGTACTTC,CSGGDNSYEQYF
17,once,TRBV20-1,TRBD1,TRBJ2-5,TGCAGTGCTAGCGCTACTTCTGGACCGAAGGGGGCGGAGACCCAGTACTTC,CSASATSGPKGAETQYF
14,few,TRBV6-2/TRBV6-3,-,TRBJ1-6,TGTGCCAGCAGTTGGACAAACTATAATTCACCCCTCCACTTT,CASSWTNYNSPLHF
12,-,TRBV10-3,-,TRBJ1-1,TGTGCCATCGCTAAGGACCTCACCGAAGCTTTCTTT,CAIAKDLTEAFF